The clone carrying this T cell receptor (beta chain) has more than one count but fewer than ten. Its antigen remains unknown. These data originate in a study of human T cells and chemical hapten exposure. Study summary: The use of 2% DPC on around 2 cm by around 2 cm of upper inner arm skin constituted sensitization. Broader study findings: Donors, who had alopecia, may show an immune response that differs from healthy people's.

TCRdb passed the RACE reads through MiXCR, listing each CDR3 protein once. The data hold under 400,000 distinct CDR3 sequences, with approximately 5.1% observed a single time. Indicated time point: pre-sensitization, week 0. Treatment described: therapeutic diphenylcyclopropenone sensitization with weekly scalp DPC. Germline V gene lookup returns CDR1 SGHRS and CDR2 YFSETQ. The ends were cut back, 3 bases at V and 5 bases at J, with 18 bases in the middle. The CDR3 runs 15 residues. The clonotype originates from a woman between 45 and 60 years old with alopecia areata. Some clones in this sample may be carry-over from other donors' samples. Sequencing was performed on whole blood, taken in connection with sensitization to the hapten diphenylcyclopropenone (DPC). The chain has TRBV5-1 and TRBJ2-7; D is tentatively TRBD1 or TRBD2 (6 bases each). DNA for the CDR3: TGCGCCAGCAGCTCCTCGACTAGAGGGGGACACGAGCAGTACTTC. As protein: CASSSSTRGGHEQYF.